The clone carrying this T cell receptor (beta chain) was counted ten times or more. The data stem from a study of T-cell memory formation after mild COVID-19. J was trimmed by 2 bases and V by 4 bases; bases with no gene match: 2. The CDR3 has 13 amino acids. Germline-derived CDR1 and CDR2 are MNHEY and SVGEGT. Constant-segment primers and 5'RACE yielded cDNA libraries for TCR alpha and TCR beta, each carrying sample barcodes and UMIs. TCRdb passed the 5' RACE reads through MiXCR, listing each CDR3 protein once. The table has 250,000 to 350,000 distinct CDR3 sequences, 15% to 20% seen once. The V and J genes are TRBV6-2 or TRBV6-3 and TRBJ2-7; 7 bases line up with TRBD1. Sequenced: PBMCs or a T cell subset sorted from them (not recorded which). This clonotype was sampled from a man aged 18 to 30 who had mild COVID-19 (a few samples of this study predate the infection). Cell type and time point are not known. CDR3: CASSFGQAYEQYV. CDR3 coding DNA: TGTGCCAGCAGTTTCGGACAGGCCTACGAGCAGTACGTC.